The 17 T cell receptor beta chains listed next were all sequenced from one sample in a study of graft-versus-host responses after intestinal transplantation. These TCRs are of unknown antigen specificity. Profiled with immunoSEQ multiplex PCR; TCRdb holds only in-frame clones, not every one. Of some 93,000 clones in the sample, roughly 90% are singletons; the top ten hold over 0.4%. Source: unstimulated CD8+ T cells sorted from spleen or lymph node cells, taken before intestinal transplant. The source is a human donor who received an intestinal transplant.

This chain connects TRBV5-6 to TRBJ2-7, with a tentative D call TRBD1 (7 bases). This CDR3 is built from 16 residues. With 4 bases removed from V and 3 bases from J, the gap between germline ends came to 20 bases. CDR1 and CDR2 from the germline V gene are SGHDT and YYEEEE. The CDR3: CASSISGGRTVYEQYF. In nucleotides, the CDR3 is TGTGCCAGCAGCATATCAGGGGGGCGAACCGTCTACGAGCAGTACTTC.

This chain joins TRBV7-6 and TRBJ1-4; 7 positions match TRBD1. The junction had 9 bases not matched to a gene; V was cut back by 4 bases and J by 7 bases. CDR3 length: 15 residues. The germline V gene has CDR1 SGHVS and CDR2 FNYEAQ. Written as DNA, the CDR3 is TGTGCCAGCAGCTCCGGACAGGACGGGTTTGAAAAACTGTTTTTT. Its translation is CASSSGQDGFEKLFF.

The rearrangement uses TRBV6-6 and TRBJ1-1; 9 bases map to TRBD1. Germline-derived CDR1 and CDR2 are MNHNY and SVGAGI (reference sequence). This CDR3 has 12 amino acids. V dropped 5 bases and J dropped 8; count of bases not matched to a gene: 3. CDR3 in amino acids: CASSHGTGEAFF. The CDR3 nucleotides read TGTGCCAGCAGTCACGGGACAGGGGAAGCTTTCTTT.

With respect to this clone: At the DNA level, this CDR3 is encoded by other sequences in the same sample as well. This chain connects TRBV11-2 to TRBJ2-7; 11 positions match TRBD1. The CDR3 extends over 15 amino acids. V lost 5 bases to trimming and J lost 2 bases; unmatched junction nucleotides: 5. The germline CDR1 and CDR2 sequences are SGHAT and FQNNGV. Here the CDR3 reads CASSPGTGGPYEQYF. CDR3 bases: TGTGCCAGCAGCCCCGGGACAGGGGGTCCCTACGAGCAGTACTTC. The full variable domain, rest sourced from reference TRBV11-2 and TRBJ2-7, is EAGVAQSPRYKIIEKRQSVAFWCNPISGHATLYWYQQILGQGPKLLIQFQNNGVVDDSQLPKDRFSAERLKGVDSTLKIQPAKLEDSAVYLCASSPGTGGPYEQYFGPGTRLTVT.

For the CDR3, the DNA is TGCGCCAGCAGCCAAGACCGCGGGCAGGGAGGAGGCTACACCTTC. Its translation: CASSQDRGQGGGYTF. The chain uses TRBV4-1 and TRBJ1-2; TRBD1 might be the D (5 bases). This CDR3 spans 15 amino acids. Germline CDR1 reads MGHRA; CDR2 reads YSYEKL. Trimming removed 0 bases from V and 8 bases from J, with 16 bases in between.

The chain combines TRBV5-4 with TRBJ2-7; the D gene is possibly TRBD2 (5 bases). Germline V CDR1 and CDR2: SGHNT, YYREEE (reference sequence). The CDR3 sequence is 14 residues long. V dropped 4 bases and J dropped 0 bases, with 11 bases sitting between them. The CDR3: CASSPTGGSYEQYF. The CDR3, as DNA: TGTGCCAGCAGCCCCACCGGAGGCTCCTACGAGCAGTACTTC.

The V gene is TRBV7-9, the J gene TRBJ2-2, with D possibly TRBD1 on 7 matching bases. Trimming took off 5 bases at V and 4 bases at J, with 17 bases between the two ends. CDR1 and CDR2 from the germline V gene are SEHNR and FQNEAQ (reference sequence). The CDR3 has 16 residues. CDR3 amino acids: CASSTNRGLTTGELFF. The CDR3 nucleotides are TGTGCCAGCAGCACGAACAGGGGACTTACCACCGGGGAGCTGTTTTTT.

The chain uses TRBV27 and TRBJ2-7; D uncertain. Trimming pared 5 bases from V and 4 bases from J, leaving 15 bases between. Germline CDR1 is MNHEY and CDR2 is SMNVEV (reference sequence). The CDR3 is made up of 14 amino acids. CDR3 in DNA: TGTGCCAGCAGTCCCCGCGGTAGTCTGTACGAGCAGTACTTC. Translated: CASSPRGSLYEQYF.

The V call is TRBV5-5, the J call TRBJ1-2; 8 positions match TRBD1. V shed 6 bases and J 8 bases; nucleotides not matched to a gene: 12. The CDR3 spans 14 residues. From germline, CDR1 is SGHKS and CDR2 YYEKEE (reference sequence). This chain's CDR3 is CASNHRDRPLGYTF. CDR3 nucleotides: TGTGCCAGCAACCACCGGGACAGGCCTCTCGGCTACACCTTC.

The rearrangement links TRBV19 to TRBJ1-5, with D unclear. CDR3 length: 11 residues. The V gene's germline CDR1 is LNHDA and CDR2 SQIVND (reference sequence). V was cut by 7 bases and J by 5 bases, with 6 bases left in between. CDR3 coding DNA: TGTGCCAGTAAGGGAGATCAGCCCCAGCATTTT. Protein product: CASKGDQPQHF.

This sequence joins TRBV28 and TRBJ1-2, with 11 positions matching TRBD1. Germline-derived CDR1 and CDR2 are MDHEN and SYDVKM. The CDR3 has 17 amino acids. The J segment lost 1 base and the V segment lost 6 bases, leaving 10 bases of the junction unmatched. The DNA for the CDR3 is TGTGCCAGCAGGGGAGGACAGGGGGCGTTCGGTAACTATGGCTACACCTTC. It specifies CASRGGQGAFGNYGYTF.

The chain recombines TRBV2 with TRBJ1-2; the D is unclear. Trimming stripped 5 bases from V and 3 bases from J, with 19 bases between. Germline loops: CDR1 SNHLY, CDR2 FYNNEI. This CDR3 contains 16 residues. The CDR3 reads CASSPQGGVRYYGYTF. Written as DNA, the CDR3 is TGTGCCAGCAGTCCTCAAGGCGGGGTTAGGTACTATGGCTACACCTTC.

V usage is TRBV27 and J usage is TRBJ2-7; 7 positions agree with TRBD2. Germline V gives CDR1 MNHEY, CDR2 SMNVEV (reference sequence). CDR3 length: 14 amino acids. Losses at the gene ends were 2 bases for V and 3 bases for J; bases not matched to a gene: 4. The CDR3 loop reads CASSLRGGDYEQYF. For the CDR3, the DNA is TGTGCCAGCAGTTTAAGGGGAGGGGACTACGAGCAGTACTTC.

Here the CDR3 reads CASSLVGQGVYGYTF. For the CDR3, the DNA is TGTGCCAGCAGCTTGGTGGGACAGGGGGTCTATGGCTACACCTTC. The V call is TRBV5-6, the J call TRBJ1-2; TRBD1 agrees at 11 bases. The CDR3 loop spans 15 amino acids. Germline assignment: CDR1 SGHDT and CDR2 YYEEEE. Losses at the gene ends were 0 bases for V and 4 bases for J; bases not matched to a gene: 2.

This rearrangement joins TRBV27 to TRBJ2-1; possible D gene TRBD1, 6 bases. The CDR3 covers 11 residues. V lost 5 bases and J 10 bases, leaving 9 bases between the germline ends. Germline V CDR1 and CDR2: MNHEY, SMNVEV (reference sequence). CDR3 coding DNA: TGTGCCAGCAGTCTCGGGACAGAGCAGTTCTTC. The encoded protein is CASSLGTEQFF.

This sequence joins TRBV6-5 and TRBJ2-7, with TRBD2 matching over 8 bases. The germline gives CDR1 MNHEY, CDR2 SVGAGI. The CDR3 length is 15 residues. The trim removed 2 bases at V and 3 bases at J, leaving 6 bases unmatched. The CDR3 nucleotides read TGTGCCAGCAGTTACGGGTCGGGAGGGGGCTACGAGCAGTACTTC. Residues: CASSYGSGGGYEQYF.

This clone was recorded once. The chain recombines TRBV28 with TRBJ2-5, with 9 bases aligning to TRBD2. J gave up 0 bases and V 2 bases, and 7 bases lay outside the gene matches. The CDR3 covers 17 residues. Germline CDR1 and CDR2: MDHEN and SYDVKM. CDR3 protein: CASSLGLAGQYQETQYF. DNA of the CDR3: TGTGCCAGCAGTTTAGGGCTAGCGGGGCAGTACCAAGAGACCCAGTACTTC.